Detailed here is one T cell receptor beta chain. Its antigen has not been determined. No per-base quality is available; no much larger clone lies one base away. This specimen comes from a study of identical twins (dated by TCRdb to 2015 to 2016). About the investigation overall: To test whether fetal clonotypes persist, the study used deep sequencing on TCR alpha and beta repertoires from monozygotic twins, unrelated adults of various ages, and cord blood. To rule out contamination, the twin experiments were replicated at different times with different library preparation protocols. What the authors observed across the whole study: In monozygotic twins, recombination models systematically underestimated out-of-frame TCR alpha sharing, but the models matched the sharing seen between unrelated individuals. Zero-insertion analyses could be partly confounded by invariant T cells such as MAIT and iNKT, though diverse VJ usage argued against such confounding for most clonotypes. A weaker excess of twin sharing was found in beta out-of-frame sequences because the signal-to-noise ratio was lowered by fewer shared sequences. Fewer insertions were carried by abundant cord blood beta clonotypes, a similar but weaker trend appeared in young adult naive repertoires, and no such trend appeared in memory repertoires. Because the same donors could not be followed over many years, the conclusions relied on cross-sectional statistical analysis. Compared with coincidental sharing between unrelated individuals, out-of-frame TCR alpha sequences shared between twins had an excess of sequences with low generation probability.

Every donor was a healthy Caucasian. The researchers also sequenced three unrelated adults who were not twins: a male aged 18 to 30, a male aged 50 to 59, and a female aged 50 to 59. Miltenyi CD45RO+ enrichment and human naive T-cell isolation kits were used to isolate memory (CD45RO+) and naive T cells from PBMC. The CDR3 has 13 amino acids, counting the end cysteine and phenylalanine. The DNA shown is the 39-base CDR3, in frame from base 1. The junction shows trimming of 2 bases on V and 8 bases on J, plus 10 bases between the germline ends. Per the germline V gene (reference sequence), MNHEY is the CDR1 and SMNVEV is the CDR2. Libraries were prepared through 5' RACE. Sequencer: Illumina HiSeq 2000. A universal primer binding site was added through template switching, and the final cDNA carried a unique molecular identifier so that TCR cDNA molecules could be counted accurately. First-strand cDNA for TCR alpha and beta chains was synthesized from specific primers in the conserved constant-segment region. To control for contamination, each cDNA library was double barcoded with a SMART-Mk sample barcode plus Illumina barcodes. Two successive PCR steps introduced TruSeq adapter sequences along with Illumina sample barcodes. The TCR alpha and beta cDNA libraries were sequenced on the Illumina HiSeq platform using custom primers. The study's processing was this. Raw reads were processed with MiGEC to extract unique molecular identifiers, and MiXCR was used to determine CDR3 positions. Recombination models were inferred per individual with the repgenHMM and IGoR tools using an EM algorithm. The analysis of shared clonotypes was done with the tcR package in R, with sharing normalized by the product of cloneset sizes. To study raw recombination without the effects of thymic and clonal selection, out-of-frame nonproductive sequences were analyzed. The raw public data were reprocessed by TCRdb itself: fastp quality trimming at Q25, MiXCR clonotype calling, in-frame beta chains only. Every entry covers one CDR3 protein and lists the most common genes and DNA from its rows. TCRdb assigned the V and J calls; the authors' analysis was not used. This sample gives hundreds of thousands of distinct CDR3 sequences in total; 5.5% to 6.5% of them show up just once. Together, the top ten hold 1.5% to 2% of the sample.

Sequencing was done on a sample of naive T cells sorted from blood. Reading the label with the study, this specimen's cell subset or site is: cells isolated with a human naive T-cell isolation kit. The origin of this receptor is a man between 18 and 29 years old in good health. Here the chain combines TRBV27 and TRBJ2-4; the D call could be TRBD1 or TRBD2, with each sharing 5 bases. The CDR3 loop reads CASSLGRGDIQYF. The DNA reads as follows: TGTGCCAGCAGTTTAGGCAGAGGGGACATTCAGTACTTC.